This T cell receptor beta chain was sequenced during a study of CD8 T cells in ankylosing spondylitis. General study points: Characteristic of ankylosing spondylitis blood, it appeared, was a TCR beta motif comprising about eight highly homologous variants.

Remarks on this clonotype: Antigen specificity is unknown.

TCRdb recomputed calls from the 5' RACE reads with MiXCR, one row per CDR3 protein. The sample has more than 650,000 distinct CDR3 sequences; about 11% are singletons. Germline V CDR1 and CDR2: MDHEN, SYDVKM. The V end lost 8 bases, the J end lost 5 bases, and 15 bases lay between the germline ends. The CDR3 extends over 14 amino acids. The V gene is TRBV28, the J gene TRBJ2-2, with D possibly being TRBD1 or TRBD2 (7 bases each). The sequenced sample was blood, either unsorted or a sorted T cell fraction (not recorded which). This TCR was sampled from a male donor with ankylosing spondylitis. CDR3 DNA sequence: TGTGCCAGCCAGTCCCAGGGGGGGACCGGGGAGCTGTTTTTT. It codes for CASQSQGGTGELFF.